Following are 21 T cell receptor beta chains from one sample sequenced in a study of blood T cell repertoires in COVID-19. The assay was immunoSEQ multiplex PCR, and TCRdb's table has in-frame clones only and misses some. This sample has some 140,000 clones, with about four fifths found just once. What was sequenced was peripheral blood. These receptor sequences come from a woman aged 55-69 years with acute or convalescent COVID-19.

This clone is a singleton in its sample. This chain links TRBV19 with TRBJ1-4, with D perhaps TRBD1 (6 bases). Trimming took 11 bases from V and 5 from J, leaving 15 bases between them. The germline V gene encodes CDR1 LNHDA and CDR2 SQIVND (reference sequence). The CDR3 sequence is 13 residues long. Here the CDR3 DNA reads TGTGCCTCGAGCGGACAGCAGAATGAAAAACTGTTTTTT. Translating it yields CASSGQQNEKLFF.

The chain is built from TRBV5-1 and TRBJ2-5; a weak D match, TRBD2 (5 bases). The CDR3 sequence is 14 residues long. Germline CDR1 is SGHRS and CDR2 is YFSETQ. With 5 bases removed from V and 4 bases from J, the gap between germline ends came to 15 bases. CDR3 in DNA: TGCGCCAGCAGTTGGACTCGGGCGGGAGAGACCCAGTACTTC. It translates to CASSWTRAGETQYF.

This clone appeared a few times. This chain connects TRBV5-5 to TRBJ1-5; D is unresolved. The V end lost 0 bases, the J end lost 1 base, and 8 bases lay between the germline ends. CDR1 and CDR2 from the germline V gene are SGHKS and YYEKEE (reference sequence). CDR3 length: 15 residues. CDR3 sequence: CASSLAGESNQPQHF. CDR3 DNA sequence: TGTGCCAGCAGCTTGGCCGGGGAAAGCAATCAGCCCCAGCATTTT.

This clone turned up a few times. In DNA, the CDR3 is TGTGCCAGCAGCCCGTCCCAGGGTAACTCTGGAAACACCATATATTTT. It yields the protein CASSPSQGNSGNTIYF. V gene TRBV7-2 combines with J gene TRBJ1-3, with a tentative D call TRBD1 (5 bases). V lost 5 bases and J lost 0, with 14 bases in between. The CDR3 loop spans 16 amino acids. Germline V lookup: CDR1 SGHTA, CDR2 FQGNSA.

The rearrangement joins TRBV19 to TRBJ1-5; 7 bases match TRBD1. Per germline, CDR1 LNHDA and CDR2 SQIVND (reference sequence). V dropped 1 base and J dropped 4; count of bases not matched to a gene: 4. The CDR3 runs to 15 residues. The CDR3 sequence: CASSIVAGGNQPQHF. In nucleotides, the CDR3 is TGTGCCAGTAGTATAGTTGCAGGGGGTAATCAGCCCCAGCATTTT.

The chain combines TRBV9 with TRBJ1-1; 8 bases agree with TRBD1. The germline V gene has CDR1 SGDLS and CDR2 YYNGEE. V lost 4 bases, J lost 5 bases, and 7 bases stayed unmatched. The CDR3 is made up of 14 amino acids. Here the CDR3 DNA reads TGTGCCAGCAGCCGGCAGGGGGCGAGGACTGAAGCTTTCTTT. Translated, it gives CASSRQGARTEAFF.

The rearrangement links TRBV18 to TRBJ1-1; D is ambiguous. Germline assignment: CDR1 KGHSH and CDR2 LQKENI. The CDR3 consists of 13 residues. The ends were cut back, 2 bases at V and 5 bases at J, with 9 bases in the middle. This chain's CDR3 is CASSPGADTEAFF. CDR3 DNA sequence: TGTGCCAGCTCACCAGGAGCGGATACTGAAGCTTTCTTT. The entire variable domain, with the rest obtained from reference TRBV18 and TRBJ1-1, is as follows: NAGVMQNPRHLVRRRGQEARLRCSPMKGHSHVYWYRQLPEEGLKFMVYLQKENIIDESGMPKERFSAEFPKEGPSILRIQQVVRGDSAAYFCASSPGADTEAFFGQGTRLTVV.

This clone has just a few counts. The chain has TRBV27 and TRBJ1-4; TRBD1 might be the D (6 bases). There are 14 residues in the CDR3. Germline CDR1 and CDR2: MNHEY and SMNVEV (reference sequence). V was pared by 5 bases and J by 1 base, with 8 bases between. The CDR3, as DNA: TGTGCCAGCAGTACCAGGGGAACTAATGAAAAACTGTTTTTT. The encoded protein is CASSTRGTNEKLFF.

The rearrangement uses TRBV7-9 and TRBJ1-3, with D unclear. CDR1 is SEHNR, CDR2 FQNEAQ, per germline (reference sequence). Trimming pared 1 base from V and 0 bases from J, leaving 7 bases between. The CDR3 sequence is 15 residues long. The CDR3 region is CASSLDLSSGNTIYF. CDR3 nucleotide sequence: TGTGCCAGCAGCTTAGATCTAAGCTCTGGAAACACCATATATTTT.

Regarding this clone: A read error may produce the germline difference seen at one junction end. The rearrangement links TRBV7-7 to TRBJ2-5; 8 bases match TRBD1. The CDR3 sequence is 14 residues long. Germline V gene sequence: CDR1 SSHAT, CDR2 FNYEAQ (reference sequence). CDR3 residues: CASSPTGVGETQYF. As DNA, the CDR3 is TGTGCTAGCAGCCCGACAGGGGTGGGAGAGACCCAGTACTTC. Supplemented by reference TRBV7-7 and TRBJ2-5, the full variable domain reads GAGVSQSPRYKVTKRGQDVTLRCDPISSHATLYWYQQALGQGPEFLTYFNYEAQPDKSGLPSDRFSAERPEGSISTLTIQRTEQRDSAMYRCASSPTGVGETQYFGPGTRLLVL.

The V call is TRBV18, the J call TRBJ2-5; TRBD2 matches 9 bases. This CDR3 is 16 amino acids long. V shed 3 bases, J shed 0 bases, and the junction held 5 bases outside the gene matches. CDR1 and CDR2 from the germline V gene are KGHSH and LQKENI. CDR3 residues: CASSPLAGDDQETQYF. CDR3 nucleotides: TGTGCCAGCTCACCCTTAGCGGGGGACGACCAAGAGACCCAGTACTTC.

The chain uses TRBV7-2 and TRBJ1-2, with 10 bases matching TRBD1. The CDR3 covers 18 residues. After removal of 2 bases from V and 2 bases from J, the junction contained 11 bases not matched to a gene. Germline CDR1 SGHTA, CDR2 FQGNSA. Here the CDR3 reads CASSLPSGTGVPNYGYTF. CDR3 nucleotides: TGTGCCAGCAGCTTACCTTCCGGGACAGGGGTTCCCAACTATGGCTACACCTTC.

This chain links TRBV7-6 with TRBJ1-6, with D possibly being TRBD1 (5 bases). Germline CDR1 is SGHVS and CDR2 is FNYEAQ. The CDR3 is made up of 18 amino acids. V was cut by 0 bases and J by 0 bases, with 12 bases left in between. Here the CDR3 reads CASSLASAGSSYNSPLHF. DNA for the CDR3: TGTGCCAGCAGCTTAGCGTCGGCAGGGTCCTCCTATAATTCACCCCTCCACTTT.

The chain carries TRBV3-1 (or the pseudogene TRBV3-2) and TRBJ1-4; TRBD1 agrees at 8 bases. The trim removed 4 bases at V and 7 bases at J, leaving 2 bases unmatched. The CDR3 is 13 residues long. CDR1 is LGHDT, CDR2 YNNKEL, per germline (reference sequence). CDR3 in DNA: TGTGCCAGCAGCCCCCAGGGGGCTGAAAAACTGTTTTTT. Its protein is CASSPQGAEKLFF.

The V gene is TRBV5-1, the J gene TRBJ1-1, with 8 bases that match TRBD1. The CDR3 is 17 residues long. V lost 0 bases, J lost 0 bases, and 7 bases stayed unmatched. CDR1 and CDR2 from the germline V gene are SGHRS and YFSETQ. In nucleotides, the CDR3 is TGCGCCAGCAGCTTGGGGACAGGGAGGCGGGTGAACACTGAAGCTTTCTTT. It specifies CASSLGTGRRVNTEAFF. The full variable domain, with the rest looked up from reference TRBV5-1 and TRBJ1-1, is KAGVTQTPRYLIKTRGQQVTLSCSPISGHRSVSWYQQTPGQGLQFLFEYFSETQRNKGNFPGRFSGRQFSNSRSEMNVSTLELGDSALYLCASSLGTGRRVNTEAFFGQGTRLTVV.

The chain couples TRBV11-2 to TRBJ2-7; 9 nucleotides line up with TRBD1. The CDR3 contains 15 residues. The V gene's germline CDR1 is SGHAT and CDR2 FQNNGV. After removal of 5 bases from V and 3 bases from J, the junction contained 8 bases not matched to a gene. This CDR3 reads CASSPQGATIYEQYF. CDR3 in DNA: TGTGCCAGCAGCCCACAGGGGGCGACTATCTACGAGCAGTACTTC.

This sequence joins TRBV5-6 and TRBJ1-5; D not certain. Germline-derived CDR1 and CDR2 are SGHDT and YYEEEE. The ends were cut back, 0 bases at V and 4 bases at J, with 5 bases in the middle. The CDR3 has 13 residues. The CDR3 protein is CASSLVGNQPQHF. Here the CDR3 DNA reads TGTGCCAGCAGCTTGGTCGGTAATCAGCCCCAGCATTTT.

The rearrangement joins TRBV20-1 to TRBJ1-5; 11 bases are shared with TRBD1. Germline V lookup: CDR1 DFQATT, CDR2 SNEGSKA (reference sequence). Trimming at V came to 3 bases and at J to 4 bases, leaving 5 bases not matched to a gene. CDR3 length: 15 amino acids. CDR3 nucleotides: TGCAGTGCTAGTTTAGGACAGGGGGCGAATCAGCCCCAGCATTTT. It yields the protein CSASLGQGANQPQHF.

The gene calls are TRBV27 and TRBJ1-6; 10 positions agree with TRBD1. The V and J ends lost 4 bases and 4 bases, in that order; junction bases with no gene match: 4. The CDR3 covers 16 residues. Per the germline V gene, CDR1 is MNHEY and CDR2 is SMNVEV (reference sequence). DNA for the CDR3: TGTGCCAGCAGTTGGGGACAGGGGAGATATAATTCACCCCTCCACTTT. This translates into CASSWGQGRYNSPLHF.

The V call is TRBV6-5, the J call TRBJ1-2; perhaps TRBD1 as D (5 bases). The CDR3 runs 15 residues. Germline V gene sequence: CDR1 MNHEY, CDR2 SVGAGI. V lost 3 bases and J lost 1, with 12 bases in between. CDR3 DNA sequence: TGTGCCAGCAGTTATGGGGCAGGGATTAACTATGGCTACACCTTC. This encodes CASSYGAGINYGYTF.

The chain has TRBV28 and TRBJ1-1; 11 positions match TRBD1. The CDR3 is made up of 15 amino acids. V gave up 11 bases and J gave up 3 bases; unmatched junction bases: 11. Germline V gives CDR1 MDHEN, CDR2 SYDVKM. DNA of the CDR3: TGTGCCGCCAGCGTAAGGGACAGGGGGGACACTGAAGCTTTCTTT. Amino acids: CAASVRDRGDTEAFF.